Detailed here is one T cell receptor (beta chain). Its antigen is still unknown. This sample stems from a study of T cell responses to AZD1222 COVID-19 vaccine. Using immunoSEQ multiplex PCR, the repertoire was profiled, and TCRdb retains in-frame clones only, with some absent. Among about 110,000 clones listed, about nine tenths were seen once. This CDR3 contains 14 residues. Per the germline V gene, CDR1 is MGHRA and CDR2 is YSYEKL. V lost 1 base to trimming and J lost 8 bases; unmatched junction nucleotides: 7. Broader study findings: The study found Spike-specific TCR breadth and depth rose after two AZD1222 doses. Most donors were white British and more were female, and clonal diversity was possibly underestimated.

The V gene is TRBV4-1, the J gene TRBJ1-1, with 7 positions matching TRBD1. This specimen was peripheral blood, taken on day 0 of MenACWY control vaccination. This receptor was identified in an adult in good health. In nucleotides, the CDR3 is TGCGCCAGCAGCCAAGTGGGCAGGGGGGGAGAAGCTTTCTTT. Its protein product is CASSQVGRGGEAFF.